A single sample is the source of the 22 T cell receptor beta chains below, sequenced in a study of neurological immune-mediated disorders (dated by TCRdb to about 2019). Libraries came from 5' RACE. Sequencer: Illumina HiSeq 2500. TCRdb trimmed public reads at Q25 via fastp, called clones via MiXCR and kept in-frame beta chains. Each CDR3 protein gets just one entry, which takes the most common genes and DNA from the rows behind it. For this sample the table gives 50,000 to 60,000 distinct CDR3 sequences, of which 4% were detected only once. The ten top clones hold 1.9% of the sample. Sequenced material: CD4+ T cells from blood. Source of these receptors: a woman aged 40 to 50 with multiple sclerosis.

This clonotype was detected only a few times. This chain joins TRBV27 and TRBJ1-2; TRBD1 is a possible D gene (5 bases). Germline CDR1 reads MNHEY; CDR2 reads SMNVEV (reference sequence). The CDR3 extends over 16 amino acids. Trimming left V 4 bases short and J 8 bases short, with 23 bases between. Written as DNA, the CDR3 is TGTGCCAGCAGTTCCTTTTCGAGGGGACCCGTCGGGGGCTACACCTTC. Translated: CASSSFSRGPVGGYTF.

This clonotype was picked up many times. CDR3 DNA: TGTGCCAGCAGCCGACTAGCGGGAACCTACAATGAGCAGTTCTTC. Its translation is CASSRLAGTYNEQFF. V usage is TRBV3-1 and J usage is TRBJ2-1; 11 bases fit TRBD2. The CDR3 runs 15 residues. Unmatched junction bases numbered 1, after V lost 4 bases and J lost 2 bases. The V gene's germline CDR1 is LGHDT and CDR2 YNNKEL (reference sequence).

In this sample, this clonotype turned up many times. V gene TRBV20-1 combines with J gene TRBJ2-3; possible D gene TRBD2, 5 bases. V lost 7 bases and J 6 bases, leaving 8 bases between the germline ends. The CDR3 covers 10 residues. Germline values: CDR1 DFQATT, CDR2 SNEGSKA (reference sequence). The CDR3: CSGEKDTQYF. The CDR3, as DNA: TGCAGTGGGGAGAAGGATACGCAGTATTTT.

This clonotype has only a few counts. CDR3: CATSAPRGHYEQYF. The CDR3 DNA sequence: TGTGCCACCAGCGCCCCGCGGGGCCACTACGAGCAGTACTTC. V is TRBV15 and J is TRBJ2-7; D may be TRBD2 (6 bases). Germline V CDR1 and CDR2: LNHNV, YYDKDF (reference sequence). V was shortened by 5 bases and J by 3 bases, with 14 bases between the two germline ends. The CDR3 is 14 amino acids.

This clonotype was seen repeatedly, ten times or more. V and J are TRBV7-3 and TRBJ2-1, with D perhaps matching TRBD1 (6 bases). The CDR3 contains 17 residues. Germline CDR1 is SGHTA and CDR2 is FQGTGA. Trimming pared 5 bases from V and 3 bases from J, leaving 20 bases between. This CDR3 is CASSQTGNLVGYNEQFF. Written as DNA, the CDR3 is TGTGCCAGCAGCCAAACAGGGAACTTAGTGGGCTACAATGAGCAGTTCTTC.

This clonotype occurred many times. The rearrangement links TRBV3-1 to TRBJ2-7; no clear D gene. In germline, CDR1 is LGHDT, CDR2 YNNKEL (reference sequence). CDR3 size: 16 residues. The V gene lost 0 bases and the J gene lost 0 bases, with 12 bases spanning the gap. This chain's CDR3 is CASSQDGAAYSYEQYF. The CDR3 DNA is TGTGCCAGCAGCCAAGATGGCGCGGCCTACTCCTACGAGCAGTACTTC.

This clonotype has at least ten counts. J is TRBJ2-1 and V is TRBV20-1, with D possibly being TRBD1 or TRBD2 (6 bases each). CDR1 is DFQATT, CDR2 SNEGSKA, per germline (reference sequence). CDR3 length equals 15 residues. This CDR3 reads CSRGQAGRLYNEQFF. CDR3 DNA: TGCAGCCGGGGGCAGGCGGGGCGCCTTTACAATGAGCAGTTCTTC.

In its sample, this clonotype was seen many times. The V call is TRBV29-1, the J call TRBJ1-2; tentative D call: TRBD1 (5 bases). This CDR3 region has 13 residues. V was cut by 4 bases and J by 0 bases, with 9 bases left in between. Germline values: CDR1 SQVTM, CDR2 ANQGSEA. The CDR3 sequence: CSVGGIANYGYTF. In DNA form, the CDR3 reads TGCAGCGTTGGGGGCATAGCTAACTATGGCTACACCTTC.

This clonotype was found many times. The chain links TRBV6-5 to TRBJ1-6; no definite D call. The V gene lost 0 bases and the J gene lost 14 bases, with 11 bases spanning the gap. Germline CDR1 reads MNHEY; CDR2 reads SVGAGI. This CDR3 has 13 amino acids. CDR3 loop: CASSYSTQGTLHF. CDR3 coding DNA: TGTGCCAGCAGTTACTCAACCCAAGGGACCCTCCACTTT.

This clonotype was seen many times. This chain connects TRBV7-9 to TRBJ2-7; 7 bases line up with TRBD2. The CDR3 totals 14 residues. Germline trimming cut 10 bases from V and 1 base from J; bases unmatched to any gene: 10. Germline lookup yields CDR1 SEHNR and CDR2 FQNEAQ (reference sequence). The CDR3 nucleotides read TGTGCCACTCACCCAACTAGCGATTCCTACGAGCAGTACTTC. The encoded protein is CATHPTSDSYEQYF.

The rearrangement links TRBV3-1 to TRBJ2-1, with D possibly matching TRBD1 (6 bases). This CDR3 spans 16 amino acids. V dropped 7 bases and J dropped 8 bases, with 24 bases sitting between them. Germline V CDR1 and CDR2: LGHDT, YNNKEL (reference sequence). The CDR3 sequence: CASTAVTGMPVHEQFF. The CDR3 coding sequence is TGTGCCAGCACAGCCGTAACAGGGATGCCGGTTCATGAGCAGTTCTTC.

This clonotype was found many times. This chain links TRBV6-5 with TRBJ1-2, with D tentatively TRBD1 (6 bases). The CDR3 covers 17 residues. The germline V gene encodes CDR1 MNHEY and CDR2 SVGAGI. Trimming removed 6 bases at V and 0 bases at J, with 20 bases between. The CDR3 region has the DNA TGTGCCAGCAGCCCCGATCCATCAGGGACATCTAACTATGGCTACACCTTC. Translation gives CASSPDPSGTSNYGYTF.

This clonotype was detected many times. V gene TRBV5-1 combines with J gene TRBJ2-1; D is undetermined. The CDR3 spans 13 residues. Looked up from germline, CDR1 is SGHRS and CDR2 is YFSETQ. V was trimmed by 0 bases and J by 3 bases, leaving 4 bases between them. CDR3: CASSLASYNEQFF. The CDR3 nucleotides read TGCGCCAGCAGCTTGGCTAGCTACAATGAGCAGTTCTTC.

This clonotype came up many times. The chain recombines TRBV29-1 with TRBJ1-1, with D hard to call. The CDR3 sequence is 12 residues long. Germline V gene lookup returns CDR1 SQVTM and CDR2 ANQGSEA. V was shortened by 6 bases and J by 1 base, with 9 bases between the two germline ends. The CDR3 nucleotides read TGCAGCGTGACCTGGGGGAACACTGAAGCTTTCTTT. Its translation is CSVTWGNTEAFF.

At least ten counts were recorded for this clonotype. The chain is built from TRBV11-2 and TRBJ2-1; D not certain. The CDR3 length is 11 residues. Germline CDR1 is SGHAT and CDR2 is FQNNGV. With 3 bases removed from V and 10 bases from J, the gap between germline ends came to 7 bases. The CDR3 sequence is CASSLYEEQFF. CDR3 coding DNA: TGTGCCAGCAGCTTGTACGAGGAGCAGTTCTTC.

This clonotype was observed a handful of times. The chain carries TRBV7-3 and TRBJ2-5; perhaps TRBD2 as D (7 bases). The CDR3 consists of 15 residues. Deletions cut 0 bases from V and 3 bases from J, with 11 bases between. Germline V gene lookup returns CDR1 SGHTA and CDR2 FQGTGA. The CDR3 coding sequence is TGTGCCAGCAGCTTAACAGGGGGGGAGGAAGAGACCCAGTACTTC. Encoded protein: CASSLTGGEEETQYF.

This clonotype occurred many times. This chain joins TRBV5-1 and TRBJ1-6; D unclear. Germline values: CDR1 SGHRS, CDR2 YFSETQ. There are 15 residues in the CDR3. The germline V and J ends were trimmed by 3 bases and 8 bases, with 15 bases remaining between them. Written as DNA, the CDR3 is TGCGCCAGCAGCTCCTCAAGGCAGCCTCATTCACCCCTCCACTTT. Translation: CASSSSRQPHSPLHF.

This clonotype showed up many times. The genes are TRBV5-1 and TRBJ2-7; perhaps TRBD2 as D (6 bases). The V and J ends lost 4 bases and 3 bases respectively, with 17 bases between them. Germline values: CDR1 SGHRS, CDR2 YFSETQ. The CDR3 runs 15 residues. The CDR3 is CASSVTGTSDYEQYF. The DNA of the CDR3 is TGCGCCAGCAGCGTTACCGGGACTTCGGACTACGAGCAGTACTTC.

This clonotype was counted many times. The chain is built from TRBV11-2 and TRBJ1-3; D not certain. The germline V and J ends were trimmed by 4 bases and 2 bases, with 15 bases remaining between them. CDR1 SGHAT and CDR2 FQNNGV come from the germline V gene. This CDR3 region has 16 residues. CDR3 bases: TGTGCCAGCAGCTCCGTCGTACGGAGGGCTGGAAACACCATATATTTT. It codes for CASSSVVRRAGNTIYF. Variable domain in full (rest from reference TRBV11-2 and TRBJ1-3): EAGVAQSPRYKIIEKRQSVAFWCNPISGHATLYWYQQILGQGPKLLIQFQNNGVVDDSQLPKDRFSAERLKGVDSTLKIQPAKLEDSAVYLCASSSVVRRAGNTIYFGEGSWLTVV.

This clonotype was seen at least ten times. The CDR3 protein is CASTPRRGGNEQFF. The CDR3 DNA reads as TGTGCCAGCACCCCCCGACGGGGGGGGAATGAGCAGTTCTTC. The gene calls are TRBV27 and TRBJ2-1; 8 nucleotides match TRBD2. Germline V gene lookup returns CDR1 MNHEY and CDR2 SMNVEV (reference sequence). The CDR3 extends over 14 amino acids. V dropped 7 bases and J dropped 7; count of bases not matched to a gene: 9.

This clonotype was counted many times. The chain couples TRBV5-8 to TRBJ2-2, with D possibly matching TRBD1 (6 bases). Germline V CDR1 and CDR2: SGHTS, YDEGEE. Trimming cost V 3 bases and J 2 bases, with 14 bases left between them. This CDR3 has 16 residues. CDR3 residues: CASSWYEGVNTGELFF. CDR3 in DNA: TGTGCCAGCAGCTGGTACGAGGGGGTTAACACCGGGGAGCTGTTTTTT.

This clonotype was counted at least ten times. The CDR3 here is CASSADRAKAFF. The CDR3 nucleotides are TGCGCCAGCAGCGCGGACAGGGCAAAAGCTTTCTTT. This chain connects TRBV5-1 to TRBJ1-1; 8 bases line up with TRBD1. The CDR3 is made up of 12 amino acids. V was pared by 4 bases and J by 9 bases, with 5 bases of the junction left unmatched. Germline V gene sequence: CDR1 SGHRS, CDR2 YFSETQ.